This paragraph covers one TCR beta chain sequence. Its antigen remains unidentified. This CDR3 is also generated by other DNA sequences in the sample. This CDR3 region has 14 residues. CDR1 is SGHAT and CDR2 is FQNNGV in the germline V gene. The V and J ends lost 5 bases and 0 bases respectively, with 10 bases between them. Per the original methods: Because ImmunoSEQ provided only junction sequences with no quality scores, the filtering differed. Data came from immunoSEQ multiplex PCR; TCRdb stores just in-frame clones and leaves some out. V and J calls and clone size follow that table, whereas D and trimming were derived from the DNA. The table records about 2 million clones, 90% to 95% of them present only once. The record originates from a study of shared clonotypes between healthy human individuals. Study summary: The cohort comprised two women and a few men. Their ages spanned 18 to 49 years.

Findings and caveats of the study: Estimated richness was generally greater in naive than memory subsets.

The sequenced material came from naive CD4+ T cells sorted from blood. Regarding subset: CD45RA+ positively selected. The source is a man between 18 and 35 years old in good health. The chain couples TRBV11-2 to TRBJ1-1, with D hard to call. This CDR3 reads CASSLRTVNTEAFF. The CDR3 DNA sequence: TGTGCCAGCAGCCTAAGGACGGTGAACACTGAAGCTTTCTTT.